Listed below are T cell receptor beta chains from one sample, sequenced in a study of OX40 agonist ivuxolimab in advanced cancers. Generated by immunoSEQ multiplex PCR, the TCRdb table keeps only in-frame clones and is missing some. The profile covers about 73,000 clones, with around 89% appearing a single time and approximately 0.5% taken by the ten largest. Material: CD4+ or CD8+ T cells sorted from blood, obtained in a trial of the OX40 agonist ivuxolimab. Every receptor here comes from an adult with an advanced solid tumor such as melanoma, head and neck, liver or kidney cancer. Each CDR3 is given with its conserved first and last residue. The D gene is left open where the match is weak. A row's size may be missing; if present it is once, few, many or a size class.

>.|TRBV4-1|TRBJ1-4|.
TGCGCCAGCAGCCCAGCGGCCTCCGGGGAAAAACTGTTTTTT
CASSPAASGEKLFF
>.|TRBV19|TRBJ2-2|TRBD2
TGTGCCAGTAGAGGAATAAGGGGAGCGGGAGCGAACACCGGGGAGCTGTTTTTT
CASRGIRGAGANTGELFF
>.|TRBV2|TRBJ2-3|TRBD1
TGTGCCAGGGAGGACAGGGCAGATACGCAGTATTTT
CAREDRADTQYF
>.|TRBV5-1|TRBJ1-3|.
TGCGCCAGCAGCTTGCGTTTTGGCAACGGAAACACCATATATTTT
CASSLRFGNGNTIYF
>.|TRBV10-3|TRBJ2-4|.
TGTGCCATCAGTGAGTCGTTTGGGGCCAAAAACATTCAGTACTTC
CAISESFGAKNIQYF
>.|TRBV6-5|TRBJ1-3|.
TGTGCCAGCAGTGAAGGAACCGGAAACACCATATATTTT
CASSEGTGNTIYF
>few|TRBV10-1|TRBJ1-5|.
TGCGCCAGCAGTGAGGCAGGGAGTCAGCCCCAGCATTTT
CASSEAGSQPQHF
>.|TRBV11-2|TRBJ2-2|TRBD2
TGTGCCAGCAGCTTAACTAGCGGAAGCAGGGGGGAGCTGTTTTTT
CASSLTSGSRGELFF
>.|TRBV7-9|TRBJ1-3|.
TGTGCCAGCAGCTCCAGCACGCGGGGTGAGGGCTCTGGAAACACCATATATTTT
CASSSSTRGEGSGNTIYF
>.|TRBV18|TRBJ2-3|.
TGTGCCAGCTCACCCCACCGGCTGGGAGATACGCAGTATTTT
CASSPHRLGDTQYF
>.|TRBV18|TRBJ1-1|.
TGTGCCAGCTCACCAGGGGCGGACACTGAAGCTTTCTTT
CASSPGADTEAFF
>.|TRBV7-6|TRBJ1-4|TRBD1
TGTGCCAGCAGCCAACAGGGGGAGGCTCATGAAAAACTGTTTTTT
CASSQQGEAHEKLFF
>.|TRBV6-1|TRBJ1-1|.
TGTGCCAGCAGTGAAACTCCAGAAGCTTTCTTT
CASSETPEAFF
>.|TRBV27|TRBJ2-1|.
TGTGCCAGCAGTCCAACAGGATTAGGACAGTTCTTC
CASSPTGLGQFF
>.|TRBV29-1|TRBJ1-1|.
TGCAGCGTTGAAGATCAACGGGGAATGAACACTGAAGCTTTCTTT
CSVEDQRGMNTEAFF
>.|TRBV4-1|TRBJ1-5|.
TGCGCCAGCAGCCAAGATCTGGTCAGTAGCAATCAGCCCCAGCATTTT
CASSQDLVSSNQPQHF
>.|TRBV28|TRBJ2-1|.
TGTGCCAGCAGTTTTGAACATAAGTACAATGAGCAGTTCTTC
CASSFEHKYNEQFF
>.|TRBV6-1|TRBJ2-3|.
TGTGCCAGCAGTGAATCGCGAACAGCCACAGATACGCAGTATTTT
CASSESRTATDTQYF
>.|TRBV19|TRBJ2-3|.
TGTGCCAGTAGTATAGCCGGGAGTCATGGAGATACGCAGTATTTT
CASSIAGSHGDTQYF
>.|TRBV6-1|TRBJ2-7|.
TGTGCCAGCAGTGTCTTGGGAACCGAAGGCGAGCAGTACTTC
CASSVLGTEGEQYF
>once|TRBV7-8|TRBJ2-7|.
TGTGCCAGCAGCTTCGGAAGGGCAAGCTCCTACGAGCAGTACTTC
CASSFGRASSYEQYF
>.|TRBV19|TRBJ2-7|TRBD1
TGTGCCAGTAGCGACGGACAGGGTGGATCCTACGAGCAGTACTTC
CASSDGQGGSYEQYF
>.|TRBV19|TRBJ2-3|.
TGTGCCAGTAGTATTGCAATCACAGATACGCAGTATTTT
CASSIAITDTQYF
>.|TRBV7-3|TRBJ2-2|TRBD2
TGTGCCAGCGGGGCTAGCGGGAGCTCCGGGGAGCTGTTTTTT
CASGASGSSGELFF
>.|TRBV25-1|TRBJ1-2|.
TGTGCCAGCAGTGAATCCTATGAGAATGGACGGTATGACTATGGCTACACCTTC
CASSESYENGRYDYGYTF
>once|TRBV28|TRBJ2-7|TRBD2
TGTGCCAGCAGTTTACAGGCTAGCGGAACCTACGAGCAGTACTTC
CASSLQASGTYEQYF
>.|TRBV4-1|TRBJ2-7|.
TGCGCCAGCAGCCAGGTAGGGAACTACGAGCAGTACTTC
CASSQVGNYEQYF
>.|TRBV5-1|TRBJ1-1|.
TGCGCCAGCAGCTTCCAGGATGTCGGCACTGAAGCTTTCTTT
CASSFQDVGTEAFF
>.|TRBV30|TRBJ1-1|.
TGTGCCTGGAGTGGACGTGTGAACACTGAAGCTTTCTTT
CAWSGRVNTEAFF